This record looks at one TCR beta chain sequence and its context. Its antigen is undetermined. The data are from a study of identifying expanded T cells in peripheral blood. This CDR3 has 16 residues. CDR1 is SGHRS, CDR2 YFSETQ, per germline. Between the trimmed V and J ends, which lost 0 bases and 0 bases, there was a span of 13 bases. Study-level findings and limits: Differentially abundant clones: 0.95 to 1.5 between replicates, around 17 at around 14 days, 19 to 20 at four.

Sequencing used immunoSEQ multiplex PCR; TCRdb keeps in-frame clones, though not all of them. This sample has 50,000 to 70,000 clones, with around 87% found just once. The source material was blood. This sequence was found in a person aged 18-70 years in good health. The chain combines TRBV5-1 with TRBJ2-7; D is unresolved. The CDR3 region has the DNA TGCGCCAGCAGCTTGGACGGCCGACGCCGCTCCTACGAGCAGTACTTC. Residues: CASSLDGRRRSYEQYF.